Following are 5 T cell receptor beta chains from one sample sequenced in a study of T cell responses to AZD1222 COVID-19 vaccine. Data came from immunoSEQ multiplex PCR; TCRdb stores just in-frame clones and leaves some out. The sample has 150,000 to 200,000 clones; 92% are singletons. Source: peripheral blood, taken 28 days after the second AZD1222 dose. These receptors were collected from an adult who received the AZD1222 COVID-19 vaccine.

The genes are TRBV7-9 and TRBJ1-1, with TRBD1 as a possible D gene (5 bases). V gave up 5 bases and J gave up 5 bases, with 18 bases separating them. This CDR3 contains 15 residues. Germline values: CDR1 SEHNR, CDR2 FQNEAQ (reference sequence). Written as DNA, the CDR3 is TGTGCCAGCAGCGGAACGGACATGGGGTGGACTGAAGCTTTCTTT. Protein sequence: CASSGTDMGWTEAFF.

The chain carries TRBV6-4 and TRBJ2-3, with D possibly being TRBD1 (6 bases). Trimming removed 5 bases from V and 2 bases from J, with 11 bases in between. The CDR3 runs 14 residues. Germline values: CDR1 MRHNA, CDR2 SNTAGT. For the CDR3, the DNA is TGTGCCAGCAGTCAAGGGGGATACACAGATACGCAGTATTTT. Translation gives CASSQGGYTDTQYF.

V and J are TRBV7-3 and TRBJ2-6; D gene ambiguous. V was trimmed by 5 bases and J by 6 bases, leaving 11 bases between them. Germline V lookup: CDR1 SGHTA, CDR2 FQGTGA. This CDR3 contains 14 residues. The CDR3 reads CASSDSLEANVLTF. In DNA form, the CDR3 reads TGTGCCAGCAGCGATTCTCTGGAGGCCAACGTCCTGACTTTC.

The V gene is TRBV11-2, the J gene TRBJ1-5; D is undetermined. Germline V lookup: CDR1 SGHAT, CDR2 FQNNGV. This CDR3 is 15 amino acids long. Trimming took 0 bases from V and 4 from J, leaving 10 bases between them. The CDR3 region has the DNA TGTGCCAGCAGCTTAGATCCCTGGGCGAATCAGCCCCAGCATTTT. Encoded protein: CASSLDPWANQPQHF.

The rearrangement links TRBV6-2 or TRBV6-3 to TRBJ2-2; 8 bases align to TRBD2. CDR3 length equals 16 residues. V trimming: 4 bases; J trimming: 6 bases; junction bases outside the gene matches: 10. The V gene's germline CDR1 is MNHEY and CDR2 SVGEGT. The chain's CDR3 is CASSLKAGARAGELFF. CDR3 DNA: TGTGCCAGCAGTTTGAAAGCGGGAGCCCGGGCCGGGGAGCTGTTTTTT.